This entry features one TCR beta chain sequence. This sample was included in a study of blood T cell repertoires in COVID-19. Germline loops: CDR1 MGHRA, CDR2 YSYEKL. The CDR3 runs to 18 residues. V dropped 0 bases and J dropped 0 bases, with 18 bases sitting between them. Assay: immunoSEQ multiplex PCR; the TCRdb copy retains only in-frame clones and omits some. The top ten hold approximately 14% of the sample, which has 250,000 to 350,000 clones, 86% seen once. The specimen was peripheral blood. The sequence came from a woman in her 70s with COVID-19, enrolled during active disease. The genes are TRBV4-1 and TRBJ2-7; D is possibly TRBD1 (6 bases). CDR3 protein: CASSQELGVGDISYEQYF. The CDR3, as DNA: TGCGCCAGCAGCCAAGAGTTGGGAGTAGGGGACATCTCCTACGAGCAGTACTTC.